This is a list of T cell receptor beta chains from one sample in a study of identical twins. MiXCR, applied by TCRdb to the 5' RACE reads, yields one record per CDR3 protein. The data contain about 100,000 distinct CDR3 sequences, 5.9% of them seen just once; the ten biggest clones take up roughly 12%. Material: memory T cells sorted from blood. These TCRs come from a woman in her 50s in good health. The CDR3 runs from the conserved cysteine through the conserved F or W. A D gene is named only where the DNA matches it firmly. Part of the rows lack a size; the others show once, few, many or a class for expanded clones.

V gene,J gene,clone size,D gene,CDR3 DNA,CDR3 protein
TRBV6-2/TRBV6-3,TRBJ2-7,many,TRBD2,TGTGCCAGCAGTTACATTAGCGGGAGGGCCTTATCCTACGAGCAGTACTTC,CASSYISGRALSYEQYF
TRBV3-1,TRBJ2-4,many,TRBD2,TGTGCCAGCAGCCAGGTAGCGGGAGTCAAAAACATTCAGTACTTC,CASSQVAGVKNIQYF
TRBV24-1,TRBJ1-3,-,-,TGTGCCACCAGTAACGGAAACACCATATATTTT,CATSNGNTIYF
TRBV6-1,TRBJ1-5,many,TRBD1,TGTGCCAGCAGTGGACAGGGGGGGTTTGGGCAGCCCCAGCATTTT,CASSGQGGFGQPQHF
TRBV20-1,TRBJ1-5,few,-,TGCAGTGCTAGGGCCCTCAGGGAGTCATATAGCAATCAGCCCCAGCATTTT,CSARALRESYSNQPQHF
TRBV29-1,TRBJ1-2,many,TRBD1,TGCAGCGTTGAAAGATCTGACAGGGGCTGGGGCTACACCTTC,CSVERSDRGWGYTF
TRBV12-3/TRBV12-4,TRBJ1-2,many,-,TGTGCCAGCAGTTTAGCGTCTAGGGGGGCCTTGTTGAAGGACTATGGCTACACCTTC,CASSLASRGALLKDYGYTF
TRBV7-8,TRBJ2-2,many,-,TGTGCCAGCAGCTTAAGTCGCATCAATCCCACCGGGGAGCTGTTTTTT,CASSLSRINPTGELFF
TRBV12-3/TRBV12-4,TRBJ2-2,many,-,TGTGCCAGCAGTTTTTCAGCACCGAACACCGGGGAGCTGTTTTTT,CASSFSAPNTGELFF
TRBV5-6,TRBJ1-1,many,-,TGTGCCAGCAGCTCCTACAGACCCCCGAACACTGAAGCTTTCTTT,CASSSYRPPNTEAFF
TRBV28,TRBJ2-7,many,TRBD1,TGTGCCACCGGGACAGCCCGCTTGGGGCAGTACTTC,CATGTARLGQYF
TRBV12-3/TRBV12-4,TRBJ1-3,many,-,TGTGCCAGTACATCCCACCAGGGAAACACCATATATTTT,CASTSHQGNTIYF
TRBV11-2,TRBJ2-3,many,-,TGTGCCAGCAGCTTCGGGTCTACGGATACGCAGTATTTT,CASSFGSTDTQYF
TRBV7-9,TRBJ2-1,few,TRBD2,TGTGCCAGCAGTCGGGGTGGTGGGATTCCGGCGCGGGAGGCCGAGCAGTTCTTC,CASSRGGGIPAREAEQFF
TRBV19,TRBJ2-6,many,-,TGTGCCAGTAGTATTTTAGTGGGCCGATCCTCTGGGGCCAACGTCCTGACTTTC,CASSILVGRSSGANVLTF
TRBV7-8,TRBJ1-5,-,-,TGTGCCAGCAGTCCTGAACCGGGCCTTGGGAATCAGCCCCAGCATTTT,CASSPEPGLGNQPQHF
TRBV20-1,TRBJ2-1,many,-,TGCAGTGCTAATAAACAGGAATATGAGCAGTTCTTC,CSANKQEYEQFF
TRBV20-1,TRBJ1-1,many,TRBD1,TGCAGTGCGGACCAGGGGGGGGGGAACACTGAAGCTTTCTTT,CSADQGGGNTEAFF
TRBV5-1,TRBJ2-6,few,TRBD2,TGCGCCAGCAGCTTGACGGCGGGGGGCGCTGGGGCCAACGTCCTGACTTTC,CASSLTAGGAGANVLTF
TRBV30,TRBJ2-3,-,TRBD2,TGTGCCTGGAGTGTAGTGGCGGGAGGAAGGGCAGATACGCAGTATTTT,CAWSVVAGGRADTQYF
TRBV4-2,TRBJ2-2,many,-,TGTGCCAGCAGCCAAAAGTTGAGTCTAGTCTCTCCCGGGGAGCTGTTTTTT,CASSQKLSLVSPGELFF
TRBV20-1,TRBJ1-3,few,-,TGCAGTGCTATGCATTTTGGGGACGTCTCTGGAAACACCATATATTTT,CSAMHFGDVSGNTIYF
TRBV20-1,TRBJ1-1,few,TRBD1,TGCAGTGTTCCCGGGACAGGGGCCAGAAACACTGAAGCTTTCTTT,CSVPGTGARNTEAFF
TRBV6-6,TRBJ1-5,few,-,TGTGCCAGCAGTTACCCGGCCGGTCAGCCCCAGCATTTT,CASSYPAGQPQHF
TRBV11-2,TRBJ2-1,-,-,TGTGCCAGCAGCCTCGCTACAGGGCCCAATGAGCAGTTCTTC,CASSLATGPNEQFF
TRBV6-1,TRBJ1-4,many,-,TGTGCCAGCAGTGCAGGCGGGAATGAAAAACTGTTTTTT,CASSAGGNEKLFF
TRBV11-2,TRBJ1-2,-,-,TGTGCCAGCAGCTTAGGCTACCGGTACTATGGCTACACCTTC,CASSLGYRYYGYTF
TRBV19,TRBJ1-1,many,-,TGTGCCAGTAGTACAGGGACGGCCACTGAAGCTTTCTTT,CASSTGTATEAFF
TRBV11-2,TRBJ2-7,many,-,TGTGCCAGCAGCTTAGAGTCGGCAGGGGGGGGCGAGCAGTACTTC,CASSLESAGGGEQYF
TRBV7-2,TRBJ1-5,many,TRBD1,TGTGCCAGCAGCTTAACAGGGGGCGGTCAGCCCCAGCATTTT,CASSLTGGGQPQHF